The clone carrying this TCR beta chain was detected ten times or more. This CDR3 has 15 residues. V lost 7 bases and J 0 bases, leaving 13 bases between the germline ends. The sample is drawn from a study of response to subunit inactivated influenza vaccine. TCRdb redid the calling of the RT-PCR reads with MiXCR, one entry per CDR3 protein. The data hold about 830,000 distinct CDR3 sequences, with around a sixth observed a single time. The rearrangement links TRBV12-3 or TRBV12-4 to TRBJ1-3; possible D gene TRBD1, 5 bases. The specimen comprised PBMCs from blood, sampled about 5 days after vaccination. The sequence came from a man in his fifties who received an inactivated influenza vaccine. In nucleotides, the CDR3 is TGTGCCAGCAAGTTACAGGACTTCTCTGGAAACACCATATATTTT. Its translation: CASKLQDFSGNTIYF.